This T cell receptor (beta chain) was documented in a study of PD-L1 blockade in urothelial cancer. Study-level information: Across blood samples, T cells had a median count of roughly 140,000.

Of note for this clone: Its antigen is still unknown.

Findings of the study overall: Pretreatment blood TCR clonality under the median forecast improved survival.

Germline CDR1 reads MGHDK; CDR2 reads SYGVNS. CDR3 length: 14 residues. J lost 2 bases, V lost 9 bases, and 8 bases had no gene match. Synthetically made TCR analog templates were put into each PCR as spikes. Sequenced by immunoSEQ multiplex PCR; TCRdb stores in-frame clones only, minus some. The data show 80,000 to 100,000 clones, roughly 87% seen once. The sequencing here drew on PBMCs, taken around atezolizumab (anti-PD-L1) treatment. This chain connects TRBV25-1 to TRBJ2-7; 9 nucleotides line up with TRBD2. This TCR was recovered from a man aged 70-80 years with urothelial cancer. CDR3 sequence reads: CASEKAGGAYEQYF. In nucleotides, the CDR3 is TGTGCCAGTGAAAAAGCGGGGGGCGCCTACGAGCAGTACTTC.